This TCR beta chain was identified during a study of T cell repertoires in cytomegalovirus infection. Findings and limits, study-wide: The cumulative frequency of public TCR beta families identified carriers of CMV plus the relevant HLA.

TCRdb reprocessed the reads via MiXCR and lists one record per CDR3 protein. This sample has some 230,000 distinct CDR3 sequences, with about 23% found just once. Per germline, CDR1 MDHEN and CDR2 SYDVKM. The CDR3 is 15 residues long. A remark on this clonotype: Its specificity is not known. A much more abundant neighbour one base away suggests this may be a read error.

The J gene is TRBJ2-7, the V gene TRBV28; a weak D match, TRBD2 (5 bases). Sequencing was performed on CD8+ T cells from PBMCs. The source is a human donor in good health (CMV status not recorded). Some clones in this sample may be carry-over from other donors' samples. The CDR3 spells CASSLGPWEPYEHYF. The CDR3 bases are TGTGCCAGCAGTTTGGGTCCGTGGGAGCCCTACGAGCATTACTTC.